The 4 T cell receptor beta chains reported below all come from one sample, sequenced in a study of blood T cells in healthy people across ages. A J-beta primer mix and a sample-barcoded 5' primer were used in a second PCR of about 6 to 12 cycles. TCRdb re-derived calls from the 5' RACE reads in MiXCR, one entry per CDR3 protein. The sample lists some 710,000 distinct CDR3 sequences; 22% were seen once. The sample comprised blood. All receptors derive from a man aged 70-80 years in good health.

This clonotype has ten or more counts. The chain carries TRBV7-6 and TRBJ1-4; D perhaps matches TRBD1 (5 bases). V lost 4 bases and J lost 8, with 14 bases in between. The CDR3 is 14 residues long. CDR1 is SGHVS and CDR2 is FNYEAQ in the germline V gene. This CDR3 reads CASSSGPSGEKLFF. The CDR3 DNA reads TGTGCCAGCAGCTCGGGACCCAGTGGAGAAAAACTGTTTTTT.

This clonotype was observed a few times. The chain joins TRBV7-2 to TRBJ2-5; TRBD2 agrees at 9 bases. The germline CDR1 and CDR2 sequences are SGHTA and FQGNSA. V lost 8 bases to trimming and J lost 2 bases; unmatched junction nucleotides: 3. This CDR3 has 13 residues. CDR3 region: CASRAGGQETQYF. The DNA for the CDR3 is TGTGCCAGCCGGGCGGGAGGGCAAGAGACCCAGTACTTC.

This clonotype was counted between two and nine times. For the CDR3, the DNA is TGTGCCAGCAGCCACAACAGGGACCCCTACAATGAGCAGTTCTTC. Its protein product is CASSHNRDPYNEQFF. The chain employs TRBV11-3 and TRBJ2-1; TRBD1 might be the D (6 bases). Germline lookup yields CDR1 SGHNT and CDR2 YENEEA. This CDR3 has 15 residues. V was shortened by 5 bases and J by 2 bases, with 13 bases between the two germline ends.

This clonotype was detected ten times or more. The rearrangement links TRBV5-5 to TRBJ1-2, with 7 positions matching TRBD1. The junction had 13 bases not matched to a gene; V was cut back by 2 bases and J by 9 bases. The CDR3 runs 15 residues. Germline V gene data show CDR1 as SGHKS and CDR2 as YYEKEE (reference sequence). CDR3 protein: CASSFLGQEGYSYTF. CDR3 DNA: TGTGCCAGCAGCTTCTTAGGACAGGAAGGTTATAGCTACACCTTC.